Reported below is one T cell receptor (beta chain). Its antigen is currently not known. No base-level quality is on record; no much larger clone is a single base apart. CDR1 and CDR2 were assigned from the germline V gene as SGHTA and FQGNSA. The CDR3 contains 15 residues, cysteine and phenylalanine counted. The only DNA kept is the CDR3, 45 bases in frame from the first base. The V end gives up 4 bases and the J end 0 bases, leaving 3 bases in the junction not matched to a gene. This sample was taken from a study of blood T cell repertoires in COVID-19 (dated by TCRdb to about 2020). Context from the whole study: Collaborator samples came from the United States, Italy and Spain and covered acute and convalescent phases of COVID-19. The prospective study material was composed of cDNA or gDNA derived from T cells, B-cell-depleted T cells, or PBMCs. Deeply sampled blood TCRbeta repertoires from subjects exposed to, actively infected with, or recovered from COVID-19 were included in the dataset. The repertoires were released in a freely available public database intended as a resource for research on the immune response to SARS-CoV-2. The samples were drawn from the first 160 participants of the ongoing ImmuneRACE study and from over 950 subjects provided by 6 global collaborators. Nearly every sample came with metadata listing a de-identified subject ID, COVID-19 status, age in years and sex. Where available, HLA class I and class II types were taken from metadata supplied by the sample provider and were not determined by assay-based typing.

The paper as a whole reports these results and caveats: The quantity of clinical and demographic metadata differed by source and by participant and was supplied without curation.

The collaborating institutions used their own protocols to collect whole blood in K2EDTA tubes. For TCRbeta analysis, collaborators shipped samples as frozen whole blood, isolated PBMCs, or DNA extracted from either of those sample types. The immunoSEQ Assay, a bias-controlled multiplex PCR, was used to amplify TCRbeta CDR3 regions from genomic DNA. The paper's data handling went like this. The number of nucleated cells in each sample was estimated by amplification of reference gene primers within the assay. To quantify the absolute abundance of each unique TCRbeta CDR3 rearrangement, sequence reads were collapsed and filtered. For each sample, productive Simpson clonality was calculated by taking the square root of Simpson's diversity index across productive rearrangements. Here the immuneACCESS table is served through TCRdb, limited to in-frame sequences with V and J called. Missing clones are a known gap in these copies; in checked studies unresolved V genes cover under half, and the rest lacks a known reason. The V and J calls and clone size are taken from that table; D and trimming were inferred from the DNA. The sample table shows roughly 120,000 clones, and about 90% are seen once. The ten largest clones represent approximately 4.8% of the sample.

The sample taken for sequencing was peripheral blood. The chain was built from TRBV7-2 and TRBJ2-7; a stretch of 10 junction bases matches TRBD2. The receptor's source is a human donor in a cohort sampled during active COVID-19. The CDR3 is CASSWTSGVSYEQYF. The sequenced DNA is TGTGCCAGCAGCTGGACTAGCGGCGTCTCCTACGAGCAGTACTTC.